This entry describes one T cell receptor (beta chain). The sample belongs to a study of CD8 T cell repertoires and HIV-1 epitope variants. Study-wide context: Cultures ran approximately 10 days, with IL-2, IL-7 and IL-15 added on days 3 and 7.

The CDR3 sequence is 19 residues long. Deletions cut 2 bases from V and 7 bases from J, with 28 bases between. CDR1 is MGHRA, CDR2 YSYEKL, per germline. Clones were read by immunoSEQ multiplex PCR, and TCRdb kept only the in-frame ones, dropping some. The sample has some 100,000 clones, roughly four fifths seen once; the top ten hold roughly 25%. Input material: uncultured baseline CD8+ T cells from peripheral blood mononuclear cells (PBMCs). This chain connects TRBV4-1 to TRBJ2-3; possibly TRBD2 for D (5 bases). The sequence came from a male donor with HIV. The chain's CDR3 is CASSQLGGGKLGSTYTQYF. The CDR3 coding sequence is TGCGCCAGCAGCCAATTAGGTGGTGGTAAACTAGGCTCGACCTATACGCAGTATTTT.